This T cell receptor (beta chain) stems from a study of blood T cell repertoires in COVID-19. Repertoires were generated with immunoSEQ multiplex PCR, while TCRdb's copy carries only in-frame clones and drops some. This sample has around 160,000 clones, with 88% found just once. V was shortened by 4 bases and J by 2 bases, with 11 bases between the two germline ends. This CDR3 comprises 14 residues. Germline V lookup: CDR1 LGHDT, CDR2 YNNKEL (reference sequence). Sequencing was done on a sample of peripheral blood. The chain carries TRBV3-1 (or the pseudogene TRBV3-2) and TRBJ1-2, with D tentatively TRBD1 (6 bases). The sequence came from a human donor in a cohort sampled during active COVID-19. In nucleotides, the CDR3 is TGTGCCAGCAGCCCTGACAGGACCAACTATGGCTACACCTTC. Translation gives CASSPDRTNYGYTF.